The clone carrying this T cell receptor beta chain was detected a few times. The sample comes from a study of blood T cell repertoires in COVID-19. Study summary: Samples came from the United States, Italy and Spain, spanning acute and convalescent COVID-19.

This table comes from immunoSEQ multiplex PCR, and its TCRdb copy is limited to in-frame clones, with some not included. The sample consists of tens of thousands of clones, roughly 70% of them appearing once. V dropped 7 bases and J dropped 8; count of bases not matched to a gene: 7. Germline V gene sequence: CDR1 PRHDT, CDR2 FYEKMQ (reference sequence). There are 12 residues in the CDR3. Sequencing was done on a sample of peripheral blood. The origin of this receptor is a man in his 70s with acute or convalescent COVID-19. V usage is TRBV13 and J usage is TRBJ2-7; TRBD1 aligns across 8 bases. In DNA form, the CDR3 reads TGTGCCAGCACCCAGGGGGCGACCAAGCAGTACTTC. It yields the protein CASTQGATKQYF. Looking up the rest from reference TRBV13 and TRBJ2-7 gives the full variable domain: AAGVIQSPRHLIKEKRETATLKCYPIPRHDTVYWYQQGPGQDPQFLISFYEKMQSDKGSIPDRFSAQQFSDYHSELNMSSLELGDSALYFCASTQGATKQYFGPGTRLTVT.